This T cell receptor beta chain was identified in a study of blood T cell repertoires in COVID-19. Overall study: Italy, Spain and the United States were the sources of the convalescent and acute COVID-19 samples. T cells, B-cell-depleted T cells, or PBMCs supplied cDNA or gDNA.

This CDR3 has 15 residues. Germline CDR1 is KGHDR and CDR2 is SFDVKD. V dropped 2 bases and J dropped 3 bases, with 12 bases sitting between them. As processed by the authors: Amplification of reference gene primers was used by the study to estimate nucleated cell counts. Sequencing was performed with immunoSEQ multiplex PCR; in TCRdb, only in-frame clones are kept and a portion is missing. The DNA was the basis for D and trimming; V, J and clone size are from that table. The data hold 200,000 to 300,000 clones, with about 90% observed a single time. Sequencing was performed on peripheral blood. This sequence originates from a woman aged 40 to 55 with acute or convalescent COVID-19. The V call is TRBV24-1, the J call TRBJ1-2; possible D gene TRBD1, 5 bases. The CDR3 coding sequence is TGTGCCACCAGTGATTCCAGGGCCCCCCACTATGGCTACACCTTC. Its translation is CATSDSRAPHYGYTF.